One sample yielded the 9 T cell receptor beta chains listed below, sequenced in a study of Ad26.COV2.S vaccination and SARS-CoV-2 variants. The table came from immunoSEQ multiplex PCR; TCRdb's copy has only in-frame clones and leaves some out. Here the sample spans around 320,000 clones, approximately 80% being singletons. Treatment denoted: about 20 received Ad26.COV2.S at low or high dose, single or two shots; 5 received placebo; per-sample allocation not given. Specimen acquisition occurred on day 63 following the initial vaccine or placebo injection. The sample was peripheral blood, taken in a trial of Ad26.COV2.S vaccine versus placebo. The source of these receptors is a person aged 18-65 years who received the Ad26.COV2.S COVID-19 vaccine or a placebo.

This clone was seen only once. The chain combines TRBV29-1 with TRBJ1-2; 7 positions agree with TRBD1. Germline CDR1 is SQVTM and CDR2 is ANQGSEA. V lost 8 bases, J lost 6 bases, and 12 bases stayed unmatched. There are 13 residues in the CDR3. This CDR3 reads CSSRTRGQDGYTF. Here the CDR3 DNA reads TGCAGCTCGCGAACTAGGGGGCAGGATGGCTACACCTTC.

The rearrangement uses TRBV6-5 and TRBJ2-4; D not certain. Germline values: CDR1 MNHEY, CDR2 SVGAGI. Between the trimmed V and J ends, which lost 5 bases and 0 bases, there was a span of 11 bases. The CDR3 totals 15 residues. Written as DNA, the CDR3 is TGTGCCAGCAGTCCTGAACGTTTAGCCAAAAACATTCAGTACTTC. The encoded protein is CASSPERLAKNIQYF.

The CDR3 nucleotides are TGTGCCAGCAGTCTCGGGACAATCACAGATACGCAGTATTTT. It encodes CASSLGTITDTQYF. The chain employs TRBV6-5 and TRBJ2-3; perhaps TRBD1 as D (6 bases). The V end lost 5 bases, the J end lost 2 bases, and 11 bases lay between the germline ends. CDR1 and CDR2 (germline): MNHEY, SVGAGI. The CDR3 covers 14 residues.

The chain is built from TRBV5-1 and TRBJ1-2, with 11 bases fitting TRBD1. The CDR3 has 17 amino acids. V was pared by 5 bases and J by 4 bases, with 13 bases of the junction left unmatched. Germline V CDR1 and CDR2: SGHRS, YFSETQ. The CDR3 DNA reads TGCGCCAGCAGTTACGCCGGGACAGGGGGAGTGGGCTATGGCTACACCTTC. The encoded protein is CASSYAGTGGVGYGYTF. Full variable domain (rest looked up from reference TRBV5-1 and TRBJ1-2): KAGVTQTPRYLIKTRGQQVTLSCSPISGHRSVSWYQQTPGQGLQFLFEYFSETQRNKGNFPGRFSGRQFSNSRSEMNVSTLELGDSALYLCASSYAGTGGVGYGYTFGSGTRLTVV.

The V call is TRBV5-6, the J call TRBJ2-7; tentative D call: TRBD1 (6 bases). In germline, CDR1 is SGHDT, CDR2 YYEEEE. The CDR3 sequence is 15 residues long. Trimming removed 2 bases from V and 0 bases from J, with 12 bases in between. CDR3 nucleotide sequence: TGTGCCAGCAGCTTTACCGGGACACCCTCCTACGAGCAGTACTTC. Protein product: CASSFTGTPSYEQYF.

The count of this clone is one. This CDR3 is CASSDGGQNNQPQHF. CDR3 coding DNA: TGTGCCAGCAGCGACGGGGGACAGAACAATCAGCCCCAGCATTTT. The chain is built from TRBV28 and TRBJ1-5, with 7 bases that match TRBD1. Germline V CDR1 and CDR2: MDHEN, SYDVKM. This CDR3 comprises 15 residues. The ends lost 6 bases at V and 3 bases at J; junction bases unmatched: 8.

The chain links TRBV7-9 to TRBJ1-1; D not certain. V was trimmed by 1 base and J by 1 base, leaving 7 bases between them. Germline V gene data show CDR1 as SEHNR and CDR2 as FQNEAQ (reference sequence). This CDR3 region has 14 residues. CDR3 nucleotide sequence: TGTGCCAGCAGCTTAGGACACCCGAACACTGAAGCTTTCTTT. The encoded protein is CASSLGHPNTEAFF. The full variable domain, completed using reference TRBV7-9 and TRBJ1-1, is DTGVSQNPRHKITKRGQNVTFRCDPISEHNRLYWYRQTLGQGPEFLTYFQNEAQLEKSRLLSDRFSAERPKGSFSTLEIQRTEQGDSAMYLCASSLGHPNTEAFFGQGTRLTVV.

The chain is built from TRBV6-5 and TRBJ1-2; TRBD1 aligns across 8 bases. Trimming cost V 6 bases and J 7 bases; bases outside gene matches: 7. The germline V gene encodes CDR1 MNHEY and CDR2 SVGAGI. The CDR3 sequence is 13 residues long. The CDR3 spells CASSPGTGGGYTF. The CDR3 DNA sequence: TGTGCCAGCAGCCCCGGGACAGGCGGTGGCTACACCTTC.

The chain employs TRBV19 and TRBJ2-5; D might be TRBD2 (6 bases). Germline-derived CDR1 and CDR2 are LNHDA and SQIVND (reference sequence). This CDR3 is 16 amino acids long. The V end lost 4 bases, the J end lost 7 bases, and 22 bases lay between the germline ends. The CDR3 protein is CASSTPAGSFVGTQYF. CDR3 DNA sequence: TGTGCCAGTAGTACCCCAGCCGGGAGTTTCGTTGGGACCCAGTACTTC.